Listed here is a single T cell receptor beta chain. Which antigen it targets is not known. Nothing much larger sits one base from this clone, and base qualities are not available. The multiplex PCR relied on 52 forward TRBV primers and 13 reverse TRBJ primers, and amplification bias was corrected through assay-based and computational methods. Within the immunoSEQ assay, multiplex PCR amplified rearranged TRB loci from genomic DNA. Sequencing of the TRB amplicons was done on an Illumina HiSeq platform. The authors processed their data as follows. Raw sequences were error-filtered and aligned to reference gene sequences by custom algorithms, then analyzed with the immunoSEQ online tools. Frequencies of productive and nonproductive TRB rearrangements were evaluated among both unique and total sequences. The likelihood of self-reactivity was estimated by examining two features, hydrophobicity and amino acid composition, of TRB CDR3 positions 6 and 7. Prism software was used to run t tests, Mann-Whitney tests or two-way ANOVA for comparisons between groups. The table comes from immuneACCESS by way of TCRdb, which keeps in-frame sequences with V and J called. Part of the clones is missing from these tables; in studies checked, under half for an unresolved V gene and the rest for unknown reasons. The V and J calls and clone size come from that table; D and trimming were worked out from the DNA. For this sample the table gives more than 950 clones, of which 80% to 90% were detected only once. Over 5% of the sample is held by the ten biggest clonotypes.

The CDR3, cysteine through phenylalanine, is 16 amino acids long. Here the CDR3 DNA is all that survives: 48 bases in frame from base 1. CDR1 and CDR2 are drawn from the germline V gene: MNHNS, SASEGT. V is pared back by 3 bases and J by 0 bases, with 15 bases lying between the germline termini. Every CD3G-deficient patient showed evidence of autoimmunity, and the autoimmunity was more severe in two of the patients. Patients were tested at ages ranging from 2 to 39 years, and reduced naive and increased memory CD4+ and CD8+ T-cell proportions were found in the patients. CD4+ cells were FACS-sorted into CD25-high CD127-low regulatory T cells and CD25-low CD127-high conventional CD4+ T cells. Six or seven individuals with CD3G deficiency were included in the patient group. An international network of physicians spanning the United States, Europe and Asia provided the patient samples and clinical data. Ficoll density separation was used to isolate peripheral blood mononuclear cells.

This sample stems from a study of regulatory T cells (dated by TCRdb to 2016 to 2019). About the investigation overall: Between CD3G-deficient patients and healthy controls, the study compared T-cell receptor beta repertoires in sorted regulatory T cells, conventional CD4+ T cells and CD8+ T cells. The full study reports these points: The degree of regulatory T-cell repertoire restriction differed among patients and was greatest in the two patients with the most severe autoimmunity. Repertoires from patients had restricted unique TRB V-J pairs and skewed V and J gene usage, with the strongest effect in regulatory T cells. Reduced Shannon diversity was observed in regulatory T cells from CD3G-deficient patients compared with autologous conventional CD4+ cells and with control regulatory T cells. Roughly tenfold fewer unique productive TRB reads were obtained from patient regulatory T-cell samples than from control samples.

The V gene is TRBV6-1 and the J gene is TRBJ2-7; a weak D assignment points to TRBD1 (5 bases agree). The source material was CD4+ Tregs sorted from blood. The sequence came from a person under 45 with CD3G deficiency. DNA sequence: TGTGCCAGCAGTGAGACAGTGAGAAAGGGCTCCTACGAGCAGTACTTC. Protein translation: CASSETVRKGSYEQYF.